This T cell receptor (beta chain) was captured in a study of preoperative IRX-2 immunotherapy in early breast cancer. The germline V and J ends were trimmed by 5 bases and 5 bases, with 15 bases remaining between them. This CDR3 region has 14 residues. CDR1 is MNHEY, CDR2 SMNVEV, per germline (reference sequence). Noted treatment: preoperative locoregional IRX-2 cytokine immunotherapy. This phase Ib study tested locoregional IRX-2 cytokine immunotherapy given before surgery. Profiling relied on immunoSEQ multiplex PCR, and the TCRdb table lists in-frame clones only, not all of them. The sample lists some 22,000 clones, about 95% occurring once.

The gene calls are TRBV27 and TRBJ2-5; TRBD1 might be the D (6 bases). The starting material was tumor tissue, obtained after IRX-2 immunotherapy. This clonotype was sampled from a human donor with breast cancer. CDR3 amino acids: CASSNRVTRETQYF. CDR3 DNA: TGTGCCAGCAGTAACAGGGTAACGAGGGAGACCCAGTACTTC.